The clone carrying this T cell receptor (beta chain) has a single count. This record belongs to a study of blood T cell repertoires in COVID-19. Study-level information: The study drew acute and convalescent COVID-19 samples from the United States, Italy and Spain. PBMCs, B-cell-depleted T cells, or T cells provided the cDNA or gDNA that made up the material.

In the authors' methods: Scientists estimated how many nucleated cells there were by amplifying reference gene primers. Assay used: immunoSEQ multiplex PCR; TCRdb lists only in-frame clones, some missing. V and J calls and clone size are given by that table; D and trimming were obtained from the DNA. Altogether roughly 360,000 clones are present, 70% to 90% being singletons, with the ten largest covering around 0.91%. Germline CDR1 and CDR2: SGHTS and YDEGEE. The CDR3 is made up of 14 amino acids. Between the trimmed V and J ends, which lost 3 bases and 1 base, there was a span of 8 bases. Individuals aged about 18 to 89 years were recruited from 20 to 25 US areas.

The sequence derives from a woman in her 30s with acute COVID-19. Sequences were obtained from PBMCs or T cells enriched from blood (not recorded which). The V gene is TRBV5-8, the J gene TRBJ2-4, with a weak D call TRBD2 (5 bases). The CDR3 loop reads CASSSRGAKNIQYF. DNA of the CDR3: TGTGCCAGCAGCTCCCGCGGGGCCAAAAACATTCAGTACTTC.